The 10 T cell receptor beta chains given below trace back to one sample, sequenced in a study of blood T cells in healthy people across ages. Next came a second PCR, run for about 6 to 11 cycles, which used a sample-barcoded 5' primer along with a J-beta primer mix. One entry per CDR3 protein results from TCRdb running MiXCR on the 5' RACE reads. The sample holds about 1,000,000 distinct CDR3 sequences; 40% to 45% are singletons and the top ten take about 20%. Sequenced material: blood. The origin of the receptors is a woman in her fifties or sixties in good health.

V gene TRBV4-1 combines with J gene TRBJ1-2; 7 nucleotides align to TRBD1. The CDR3 is made up of 15 amino acids. Germline V gene sequence: CDR1 MGHRA, CDR2 YSYEKL. The J segment lost 2 bases and the V segment lost 1 base, leaving 4 bases of the junction unmatched. CDR3 sequence (DNA): TGCGCCAGCAGCCAAGGAGGGGGCAGGAACTATGGCTACACCTTC. Translation: CASSQGGGRNYGYTF.

This clonotype was seen more than once but under ten times. This rearrangement joins TRBV21-1 to TRBJ2-2; no check of the table's D call, TRBD2, against the DNA was made. TRBV21-1 is a pseudogene. The CDR3 sequence is 13 residues long. The CDR3 region is CASSPDEPWELFF. The CDR3 nucleotides read TGTGCCAGCAGCCCGGACGAGCCCTGGGAGCTGTTTTTT.

The chain couples TRBV20-1 to TRBJ2-1; a weak D match, TRBD2 (6 bases). This CDR3 comprises 15 residues. Trimming stripped 5 bases from V and 8 bases from J, with 22 bases between. The germline CDR1 and CDR2 sequences are DFQATT and SNEGSKA (reference sequence). The CDR3 loop reads CSAPDVAGFMYEQFF. CDR3 nucleotides: TGCAGTGCTCCCGACGTGGCGGGATTTATGTATGAGCAGTTCTTC.

The gene calls are TRBV29-1 and TRBJ2-1; D gene unclear. Germline CDR1 is SQVTM and CDR2 is ANQGSEA. The V gene lost 4 bases and the J gene lost 7 bases, with 14 bases spanning the gap. The CDR3 covers 13 residues. The CDR3, as DNA: TGCAGCGTTGCCAGCGCGAGTGGGAATGAGCAGTTCTTC. Residues: CSVASASGNEQFF.

This clonotype was counted only a few times. The chain recombines TRBV12-3 or TRBV12-4 with TRBJ2-5; D assignment may be TRBD1 or TRBD2 (6 bases each). The V end was cut by 3 bases, the J end by 3 bases, with 8 bases between. This CDR3 has 13 amino acids. This CDR3 reads CASSFRGEETQYF. The CDR3 region has the DNA TGTGCCAGCAGTTTTAGGGGGGAAGAGACCCAGTACTTC.

This clonotype was found a few times. The genes are TRBV29-1 and TRBJ1-2; 7 nucleotides align to TRBD1. V gave up 7 bases and J gave up 8 bases; unmatched junction bases: 7. The CDR3 loop spans 11 amino acids. Germline V gene data show CDR1 as SQVTM and CDR2 as ANQGSEA. The CDR3 bases are TGCAGCGCCAGACAGGGTGGCGGCTACACCTTC. Translation gives CSARQGGGYTF. The variable domain in full, with the rest retrieved from reference TRBV29-1 and TRBJ1-2, is SAVISQKPSRDICQRGTSLTIQCQVDSQVTMMFWYRQQPGQSLTLIATANQGSEATYESGFVIDKFPISRPNLTFSTLTVSNMSPEDSSIYLCSARQGGGYTFGSGTRLTVV.

This rearrangement joins TRBV10-3 to TRBJ2-1, with 9 bases matching TRBD2. The end of the DNA fits TRBJ2-7 better, so the J call may be wrong. There are 14 residues in the CDR3. CDR1 is ENHRY and CDR2 is SYGVKD in the germline V gene. The chain's CDR3 is CATTGTSSYNEQYF. In nucleotides, the CDR3 is TGTGCCACTACCGGGACTAGCAGTTACAATGAGCAGTACTTC.

This sequence joins TRBV7-2 and TRBJ2-7; 7 bases are a match to TRBD1. CDR1 and CDR2 (germline): SGHTA, FQGNSA. This CDR3 spans 16 amino acids. The junction had 8 bases not matched to a gene; V was cut back by 0 bases and J by 3 bases. The CDR3 sequence: CASSLALARGIYEQYF. The DNA for the CDR3 is TGTGCCAGCAGCTTAGCATTGGCCAGGGGGATCTACGAGCAGTACTTC.

This clonotype turned up a few times. The chain carries TRBV12-3 or TRBV12-4 and TRBJ2-7; D uncertain. The germline V and J ends were trimmed by 5 bases and 5 bases, with 16 bases remaining between them. CDR3 length: 14 amino acids. For the CDR3, the DNA is TGTGCCAGCAGTCTCCTCCAAGGGTCCCACGAGCAGTACTTC. It codes for CASSLLQGSHEQYF.

J is TRBJ2-5 and V is TRBV15; the D gene is possibly TRBD1 (6 bases). Germline V lookup: CDR1 LNHNV, CDR2 YYDKDF (reference sequence). V shed 2 bases and J shed 11 bases, with 21 bases lying between them. The CDR3 runs to 15 residues. The CDR3 bases are TGTGCCACCAGCAGAACAGGGAAGGAGGTGAATGAGCAGTACTTC. This sequence encodes CATSRTGKEVNEQYF.